The clone carrying this TCR beta chain came up a few times. Its matching antigen is unknown. The CDR3 sequence is 14 residues long. Germline V gene lookup returns CDR1 MGHRA and CDR2 YSYEKL. J was trimmed by 8 bases and V by 0 bases; bases with no gene match: 4. The data were obtained in a study of regulatory T cells in long-lasting Graves disease. Findings and caveats of the study: TCR diversity in persistent Graves' patients was below that of newly diagnosed ones. Persistent disease exhibited a predilection for TRBV28, TRBJ1-2 and TRBJ2-5.

The sample's time point: newly diagnosed GD, antithyroid drugs for less than 3 months. After RNA was extracted from PBMCs, the TCR library was made from it. Assembly of TCR beta libraries relied on iRepertoire HTBI primers together with Arm-PCR of CDR3 regions. TCRdb redid the calling of the multiplex PCR reads with MiXCR, one entry per CDR3 protein. The sample lists some 560,000 distinct CDR3 sequences, 16% seen once, with 20% to 30% in the top ten. This sample also belongs to another study, concerning T cells in Graves' hyperthyroidism and ophthalmopathy. Per that study: In the first-round RT-PCR of the TCR CDR3, the HTBI primer set was used. Most thyroid-expanded clonotypes above 0.001 were also found in blood.

The source of this sequence is a middle-aged woman with Graves disease. The chain has TRBV4-1 and TRBJ2-1, with TRBD2 matching 7 bases. Specimen: peripheral blood mononuclear cells (PBMCs), collected at new diagnosis, from a patient treated with antithyroid drugs. The CDR3 nucleotides are TGCGCCAGCAGCCAAGAGGGGGGGAGGTATGAGCAGTTCTTC. Its protein product is CASSQEGGRYEQFF.